Below are 18 T cell receptor beta chains sequenced from a single sample in a study of early T cells in non-severe SARS-CoV-2 infection. TCRdb fed the 5' RACE reads into MiXCR, producing one record per CDR3 protein. Found here are roughly 63,000 distinct CDR3 sequences, 10% to 15% of them singletons; the top ten hold approximately 4.8%. The source material was whole blood. The origin of the receptors is an adult who was a healthcare worker with PCR-confirmed SARS-CoV-2 infection or an uninfected control (not recorded which).

This clonotype was detected many times. The chain links TRBV6-2 or TRBV6-3 to TRBJ1-1; a possible D gene is TRBD1 (6 bases). V lost 6 bases and J lost 7, with 18 bases in between. Germline V gene lookup returns CDR1 MNHEY and CDR2 SVGEGT. The CDR3 sequence is 14 residues long. CDR3 sequence reads: CASRPDSEHGEAFF. The CDR3 DNA reads as TGTGCCAGCAGACCGGACAGTGAGCATGGTGAAGCTTTCTTT.

This clonotype showed up many times. The chain carries TRBV29-1 and TRBJ2-5, with TRBD2 matching 13 bases. The CDR3 consists of 17 residues. Germline assignment: CDR1 SQVTM and CDR2 ANQGSEA. V trimming: 2 bases; J trimming: 4 bases; junction bases outside the gene matches: 10. The chain's CDR3 is CSVEPPTSGGERETQYF. The CDR3 DNA is TGCAGCGTTGAACCCCCCACTAGCGGGGGGGAGCGAGAGACCCAGTACTTC.

This clonotype was observed a few times. This chain links TRBV7-7 with TRBJ2-1; 12 bases fit TRBD2. The CDR3 is made up of 16 amino acids. After removal of 1 base from V and 4 bases from J, the junction contained 2 bases not matched to a gene. Germline V gene lookup returns CDR1 SSHAT and CDR2 FNYEAQ (reference sequence). In DNA, the CDR3 is TGTGCCAGCAGCTTAGGGACTAGCGGGGTTTACAATGAGCAGTTCTTC. Translation gives CASSLGTSGVYNEQFF.

The gene calls are TRBV12-3 or TRBV12-4 and TRBJ2-7, with D possibly called TRBD1 or TRBD2 (6 bases each). There are 13 residues in the CDR3. V was clipped by 1 base and J by 9 bases, with 13 bases between them. The CDR3 bases are TGTGCCAGCAGTTTAGAGGAGGGGGGATGGCAGTACTTC. Its translation is CASSLEEGGWQYF.

This clonotype was seen repeatedly, ten times or more. The rearrangement links TRBV6-6 to TRBJ1-2; TRBD1 agrees at 8 bases. Germline loops: CDR1 MNHNY, CDR2 SVGAGI (reference sequence). The length of the CDR3 is 17 residues. The V segment lost 0 bases and the J segment 5 bases; nucleotides outside the gene matches: 11. CDR3: CASSYSQGAQSLYGYTF. CDR3 bases: TGTGCCAGCAGTTACTCGCAGGGGGCGCAATCCTTGTATGGCTACACCTTC.

The J gene is TRBJ2-7, the V gene TRBV12-3 or TRBV12-4; a weak D match, TRBD1 (6 bases). CDR3 size: 13 residues. V shed 6 bases and J shed 3 bases, with 12 bases lying between them. The CDR3 sequence: CASSRGQYYEQYF. For the CDR3, the DNA is TGTGCCAGCAGCCGAGGACAGTACTACGAGCAGTACTTC.

This clonotype was recorded at least ten times. The V call is TRBV19, the J call TRBJ1-2; D might be TRBD1 (5 bases). CDR3 length: 14 residues. Germline V lookup: CDR1 LNHDA, CDR2 SQIVND (reference sequence). V lost 6 bases and J lost 2, with 13 bases in between. The DNA of the CDR3 is TGTGCCAGTAGCTCCGGGACCGTCAACTATGGCTACACCTTC. Amino acid sequence: CASSSGTVNYGYTF.

A single count supports this clonotype. This chain connects TRBV4-3 to TRBJ2-2, with D tentatively TRBD2 (6 bases). Germline V lookup: CDR1 LGHNA, CDR2 YSLEER. V was shortened by 1 base and J by 1 base, with 13 bases between the two germline ends. This CDR3 comprises 17 residues. The DNA for the CDR3 is TGCGCCAGCAGCCAAGGGGTCGGAGGGTGGAACACCGGGGAGCTGTTTTTT. Protein sequence: CASSQGVGGWNTGELFF.

This clonotype was seen a handful of times. The J gene is TRBJ2-3, the V gene TRBV9, with 8 bases fitting TRBD1. The trim removed 4 bases at V and 5 bases at J, leaving 12 bases unmatched. Germline V gene data show CDR1 as SGDLS and CDR2 as YYNGEE. The CDR3 is 16 amino acids. CDR3 DNA sequence: TGTGCCAGCAGCCTCGGTCAGGGGGCTTTCGTAGATACGCAGTATTTT. Translating gives CASSLGQGAFVDTQYF. Complete variable domain (other parts from reference TRBV9 and TRBJ2-3): DSGVTQTPKHLITATGQRVTLRCSPRSGDLSVYWYQQSLDQGLQFLIQYYNGEERAKGNILERFSAQQFPDLHSELNLSSLELGDSALYFCASSLGQGAFVDTQYFGPGTRLTVL.

A note on this clonotype: An end of the junction does not agree with germline; a read error may underlie this. The chain uses TRBV3-1 and TRBJ2-1, with 15 bases that match TRBD2. The CDR3 length is 17 residues. CDR1 and CDR2 from the germline V gene are LGHDT and YNNKEL (reference sequence). Here the CDR3 reads CVSNPGTSGGLGNEQFF. In DNA, the CDR3 is TGTGTCAGCAACCCCGGGACTAGCGGGGGGTTAGGCAATGAGCAGTTCTTC.

The sample holds many counts of this clonotype. The chain combines TRBV12-3 or TRBV12-4 with TRBJ2-5; D remains ambiguous. CDR3 length equals 15 residues. Trimming cost V 0 bases and J 1 base, with 9 bases left between them. The CDR3 protein is CASSLALGPQETQYF. In nucleotides, the CDR3 is TGTGCCAGCAGTTTAGCGCTGGGTCCCCAAGAGACCCAGTACTTC.

This clonotype was seen many times. CDR3 loop: CASSYGQGFRREQFF. The CDR3 DNA reads as TGTGCCAGCAGTTACGGACAGGGGTTTCGGAGGGAGCAGTTCTTC. This chain links TRBV6-2 or TRBV6-3 with TRBJ2-1, with TRBD1 matching over 9 bases. The junction had 9 bases not matched to a gene; V was cut back by 2 bases and J by 10 bases. This CDR3 has 15 residues. Germline V gives CDR1 MNHEY, CDR2 SVGEGT.

This clonotype is medium-sized within its sample. This chain joins TRBV29-1 and TRBJ2-2; tentative D call: TRBD2 (6 bases). The CDR3 loop spans 11 amino acids. Per the germline V gene, CDR1 is SQVTM and CDR2 is ANQGSEA. V was shortened by 5 bases and J by 7 bases, with 8 bases between the two germline ends. The CDR3 sequence is CSVTRGGELFF. CDR3 DNA sequence: TGCAGCGTTACGCGGGGCGGGGAGCTGTTTTTT.

This clonotype was recorded at least ten times. The rearrangement joins TRBV6-1 to TRBJ1-4; 10 nucleotides agree with TRBD1. Trimming cost V 3 bases and J 7 bases; bases outside gene matches: 2. Germline assignment: CDR1 MNHNS and CDR2 SASEGT. The CDR3 extends over 14 amino acids. CDR3 nucleotide sequence: TGTGCCAGCAGTGAGACAGGGGGCGTTGAAAAACTGTTTTTT. The encoded protein is CASSETGGVEKLFF.

This clonotype was seen at least ten times. The chain carries TRBV2 and TRBJ2-5; D might be TRBD2 (6 bases). Trimming removed 1 base from V and 0 bases from J, with 6 bases in between. The CDR3 spans 14 residues. Per the germline V gene, CDR1 is SNHLY and CDR2 is FYNNEI. This chain's CDR3 is CASSEGGDQETQYF. CDR3 DNA sequence: TGTGCCAGCAGTGAAGGGGGGGACCAAGAGACCCAGTACTTC.

The V and J genes are TRBV20-1 and TRBJ1-2; weak D call: TRBD1 (6 bases). V was trimmed by 6 bases and J by 5 bases, leaving 16 bases between them. CDR1 and CDR2 from the germline V gene are DFQATT and SNEGSKA (reference sequence). This CDR3 contains 13 residues. This CDR3 is CSAKLRGGYGYTF. The CDR3 nucleotides are TGCAGTGCAAAGTTAAGGGGGGGATATGGCTACACCTTC.

There are many counts of this clonotype. V usage is TRBV6-5 and J usage is TRBJ1-5; D may be TRBD1 (5 bases). Germline CDR1 and CDR2: MNHEY and SVGAGI. Deletions cut 6 bases from V and 0 bases from J, with 12 bases between. The CDR3 totals 15 residues. The CDR3 region is CASRRDEYSNQPQHF. In DNA, the CDR3 is TGTGCCAGCAGGAGGGACGAATATAGCAATCAGCCCCAGCATTTT.

This clonotype was seen many times. The genes are TRBV19 and TRBJ1-5; D remains unclear. From germline, CDR1 is LNHDA and CDR2 SQIVND (reference sequence). The CDR3 sequence is 12 residues long. Trimming took 8 bases from V and 5 from J, leaving 10 bases between them. The CDR3 spells CASGAVYQPQHF. In nucleotides, the CDR3 is TGTGCCAGTGGTGCGGTCTATCAGCCCCAGCATTTT.